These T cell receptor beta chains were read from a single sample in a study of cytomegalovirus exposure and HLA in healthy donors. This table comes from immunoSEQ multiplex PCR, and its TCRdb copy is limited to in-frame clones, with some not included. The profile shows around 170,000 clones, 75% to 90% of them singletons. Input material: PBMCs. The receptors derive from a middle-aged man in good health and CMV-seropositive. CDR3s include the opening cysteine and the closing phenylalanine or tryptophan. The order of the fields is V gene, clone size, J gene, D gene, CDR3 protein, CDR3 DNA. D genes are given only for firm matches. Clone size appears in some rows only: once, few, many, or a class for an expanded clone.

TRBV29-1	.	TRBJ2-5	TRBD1	CSVDRGLPETQYF	TGCAGCGTGGACAGGGGGCTCCCCGAGACCCAGTACTTC
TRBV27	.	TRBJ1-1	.	CASNYYGGNTEAFF	TGTGCCAGCAACTACTACGGAGGGAACACTGAAGCTTTCTTT
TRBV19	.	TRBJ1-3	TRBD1	CASSGKTGSSGNTIYF	TGTGCCAGTAGTGGAAAGACAGGGAGCTCTGGAAACACCATATATTTT
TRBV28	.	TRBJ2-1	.	CASGNRVNEQFF	TGTGCCAGCGGAAACAGGGTCAATGAGCAGTTCTTC
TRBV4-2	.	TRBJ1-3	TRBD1	CASSQDGDRRRNTIYF	TGTGCCAGCAGCCAAGATGGGGACAGGCGGAGAAACACCATATATTTT
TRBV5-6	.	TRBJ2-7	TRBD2	CASSTGGGYEQYF	TGTGCCAGCAGCACGGGGGGGGGCTACGAGCAGTACTTC
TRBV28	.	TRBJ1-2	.	CASSSPHAGGRANYGYTF	TGTGCCAGCAGTTCTCCCCATGCCGGGGGGCGAGCTAACTATGGCTACACCTTC
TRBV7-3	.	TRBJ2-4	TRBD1	CASSPSRQGLNGNIQYF	TGTGCCAGCAGTCCGTCCAGACAGGGGTTAAACGGAAACATTCAGTACTTC
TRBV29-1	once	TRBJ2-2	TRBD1	CSVKRQGSGELFF	TGCAGCGTTAAACGACAGGGCTCCGGGGAGCTGTTTTTT
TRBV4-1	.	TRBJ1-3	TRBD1	CASSQTGVTGNTIYF	TGCGCCAGCAGCCAAACAGGGGTAACAGGAAACACCATATATTTT
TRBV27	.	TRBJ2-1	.	CASSPDWNEQFF	TGTGCCAGCAGCCCAGACTGGAATGAGCAGTTCTTC